Below are 23 T cell receptor beta chains sequenced from a single sample in a study of T cell clones after liver transplantation. Repertoires were generated with immunoSEQ multiplex PCR, while TCRdb's copy carries only in-frame clones and drops some. Among under 85,000 clones listed, 75% to 90% were seen once. The sequenced sample was CD4+ T cells from blood, obtained 12 months after liver transplant. Receptor source: a human patient who received a liver transplant. Some T cells could come from the graft donor.

In regard to this clone: A clone one base away is much larger, so this may be a read error. This chain joins TRBV2 and TRBJ2-5; D tentatively reads TRBD1 or TRBD2 (5 bases each). The V gene lost 0 bases and the J gene lost 9 bases, with 14 bases spanning the gap. The CDR3 runs to 14 residues. Germline values: CDR1 SNHLY, CDR2 FYNNEI. CDR3 loop: CASSEARAGRAQYF. DNA for the CDR3: TGTGCCAGCAGTGAAGCGCGGGCAGGGCGGGCCCAGTACTTC.

Points on this clone: Other DNA sequences in this sample translate to the same CDR3. The chain links TRBV25-1 to TRBJ2-7; no reliable D call. This CDR3 has 13 residues. Germline V lookup: CDR1 MGHDK, CDR2 SYGVNS. V lost 4 bases and J lost 1, with 8 bases in between. The CDR3 sequence: CASSGRYSYEQYF. CDR3 nucleotides: TGTGCCAGCAGTGGTCGGTATTCCTACGAGCAGTACTTC.

The sample holds one count of this clone. The chain has TRBV5-4 and TRBJ2-5, with D perhaps matching TRBD2 (6 bases). The V gene's germline CDR1 is SGHNT and CDR2 YYREEE (reference sequence). V shed 3 bases and J shed 4 bases, with 16 bases lying between them. The CDR3 covers 15 residues. In DNA, the CDR3 is TGTGCCAGCAGCTCAGGAGGAGGGCAAGGAGAGACCCAGTACTTC. Its protein is CASSSGGGQGETQYF.

The chain joins TRBV29-1 to TRBJ1-2; TRBD1 matches at 9 bases. Unmatched junction bases numbered 11, after V lost 7 bases and J lost 5 bases. The CDR3 length is 14 residues. Germline CDR1 SQVTM, CDR2 ANQGSEA. CDR3 sequence (DNA): TGCAGCGCCCCAAATGCGGGACAGGGATATGGCTACACCTTC. This codes for CSAPNAGQGYGYTF. Using reference TRBV29-1 and TRBJ1-2 for the parts outside the CDR3, the full variable domain is SAVISQKPSRDICQRGTSLTIQCQVDSQVTMMFWYRQQPGQSLTLIATANQGSEATYESGFVIDKFPISRPNLTFSTLTVSNMSPEDSSIYLCSAPNAGQGYGYTFGSGTRLTVV.

The genes are TRBV6-1 and TRBJ2-6; 7 positions agree with TRBD1. The J segment lost 3 bases and the V segment lost 2 bases, leaving 4 bases of the junction unmatched. This CDR3 contains 16 residues. Germline V gene data show CDR1 as MNHNS and CDR2 as SASEGT. The chain's CDR3 is CASSEPTGYGANVLTF. The CDR3 region has the DNA TGTGCCAGCAGTGAACCGACAGGGTATGGGGCCAACGTCCTGACTTTC.

This clone came up once. The gene calls are TRBV9 and TRBJ2-3; D is tentatively TRBD1 or TRBD2 (6 bases each). With 0 bases removed from V and 4 bases from J, the gap between germline ends came to 15 bases. The germline V gene encodes CDR1 SGDLS and CDR2 YYNGEE. The CDR3 has 16 amino acids. CDR3 in amino acids: CASSVEGGGVPDTQYF. DNA for the CDR3: TGTGCCAGCAGCGTAGAGGGGGGCGGGGTCCCAGATACGCAGTATTTT.

The chain uses TRBV7-2 and TRBJ1-5; maybe TRBD1 (5 bases). CDR1 and CDR2 from the germline V gene are SGHTA and FQGNSA. V was cut by 1 base and J by 6 bases, with 13 bases left in between. The CDR3 length is 15 residues. The CDR3 here is CASSLGGRAVQPQHF. The CDR3 bases are TGTGCCAGCAGCTTAGGGGGCAGGGCGGTTCAGCCCCAGCATTTT.

In this sample, this clone turned up once. This chain joins TRBV5-1 and TRBJ2-2, with D possibly TRBD2 on 5 matching bases. This CDR3 contains 16 residues. The V end was cut by 4 bases, the J end by 6 bases, with 19 bases between. Germline lookup yields CDR1 SGHRS and CDR2 YFSETQ. The CDR3 here is CASSPTLGSGAGELFF. The CDR3 coding sequence is TGCGCCAGCAGCCCTACCCTAGGGAGTGGCGCCGGGGAGCTGTTTTTT.

This clone has just one count. The chain links TRBV5-1 to TRBJ1-1; 10 nucleotides agree with TRBD1. Germline CDR1 and CDR2: SGHRS and YFSETQ. The CDR3 consists of 15 residues. V lost 0 bases, J lost 3 bases, and 2 bases stayed unmatched. The DNA of the CDR3 is TGCGCCAGCAGCTTGGGGACAGGGGGTGACACTGAAGCTTTCTTT. Residues: CASSLGTGGDTEAFF.

V gene TRBV10-3 combines with J gene TRBJ2-7, with D maybe TRBD1 (6 bases). Germline-derived CDR1 and CDR2 are ENHRY and SYGVKD. Trimming stripped 10 bases from V and 3 bases from J, with 13 bases between. The length of the CDR3 is 12 residues. CDR3 amino acids: CATSTGNYEQYF. The CDR3 coding sequence is TGTGCCACCTCTACAGGGAACTACGAGCAGTACTTC.

V usage is TRBV12-5 and J usage is TRBJ1-2; no clear D gene. This CDR3 spans 12 amino acids. Germline CDR1 and CDR2: LGHNT and FRNRAP. V gave up 7 bases and J gave up 2 bases, with 8 bases separating them. The CDR3 here is CASARDNYGYTF. The DNA for the CDR3 is TGTGCTAGTGCCCGAGACAACTATGGCTACACCTTC.

This clone appeared a single time. The genes are TRBV5-1 and TRBJ2-7; the D call may be TRBD1 or TRBD2 (5 bases each). Trimming removed 1 base from V and 2 bases from J, with 19 bases in between. The CDR3 has 17 residues. CDR1 and CDR2 from the germline V gene are SGHRS and YFSETQ. CDR3 nucleotides: TGCGCCAGCAGCTTGCGCCCCCGGGACGGAAAAACCTACGAGCAGTACTTC. Translation: CASSLRPRDGKTYEQYF.

This chain links TRBV6-5 with TRBJ1-1, with 7 positions matching TRBD1. Unmatched junction bases numbered 6, after V lost 7 bases and J lost 4 bases. The CDR3 consists of 13 residues. From germline, CDR1 is MNHEY and CDR2 SVGAGI. The CDR3 DNA is TGTGCCAGCAAGGGGGCCGTTAGCACTGAAGCTTTCTTT. It yields the protein CASKGAVSTEAFF.

This rearrangement joins TRBV6-6 to TRBJ1-5; 8 nucleotides align to TRBD1. Germline CDR1 reads MNHNY; CDR2 reads SVGAGI (reference sequence). V gave up 2 bases and J gave up 6 bases; unmatched junction bases: 9. This CDR3 contains 16 residues. The CDR3 bases are TGTGCCAGCAGTTACCCCCATGGACAGGGAACTCAGCCCCAGCATTTT. Its protein is CASSYPHGQGTQPQHF.

The chain combines TRBV10-2 with TRBJ1-1; maybe TRBD1 (5 bases). V lost 6 bases to trimming and J lost 0 bases, with 11 bases between them. The CDR3 runs to 14 residues. Germline V CDR1 and CDR2: WSHSY, SAAADI. Here the CDR3 DNA reads TGCGCCAGCAGGGACATACGGATGAACACTGAAGCTTTCTTT. It encodes CASRDIRMNTEAFF.

The rearrangement links TRBV5-1 to TRBJ1-1, with D unresolved. The CDR3 is made up of 14 amino acids. The V and J ends lost 4 bases and 1 base respectively, with 11 bases between them. The V gene's germline CDR1 is SGHRS and CDR2 YFSETQ. CDR3 in amino acids: CASSPFDPNTEAFF. The CDR3 coding sequence is TGCGCCAGCAGCCCCTTTGACCCGAACACTGAAGCTTTCTTT.

The V call is TRBV5-1, the J call TRBJ1-1; D perhaps matches TRBD1 (5 bases). Germline loops: CDR1 SGHRS, CDR2 YFSETQ. This CDR3 has 15 amino acids. With 0 bases removed from V and 5 bases from J, the gap between germline ends came to 14 bases. CDR3 protein: CASSLVVGRDTEAFF. The CDR3 coding sequence is TGCGCCAGCAGCTTGGTGGTGGGCAGGGATACTGAAGCTTTCTTT.

CDR3: CASSLDPGIGFNSPLHF. CDR3 bases: TGCGCCAGCAGCCTAGACCCGGGGATAGGTTTTAATTCACCCCTCCACTTT. V and J are TRBV4-3 and TRBJ1-6; the D is unclear. V dropped 4 bases and J dropped 6 bases, with 19 bases sitting between them. The CDR3 loop spans 17 amino acids. Per the germline V gene, CDR1 is LGHNA and CDR2 is YSLEER.

The chain carries TRBV30 and TRBJ2-2; 9 bases are shared with TRBD2. The germline V gene encodes CDR1 GTSNPN and CDR2 SVGIG (reference sequence). V was pared by 0 bases and J by 7 bases, with 9 bases of the junction left unmatched. This CDR3 spans 16 amino acids. This CDR3 is CAWSVRGRGGSGELFF. The CDR3 DNA sequence: TGTGCCTGGAGTGTTCGCGGGAGGGGAGGTAGCGGGGAGCTGTTTTTT. Looking up the rest from reference TRBV30 and TRBJ2-2 gives the full variable domain: SQTIHQWPATLVQPVGSPLSLECTVEGTSNPNLYWYRQAAGRGLQLLFYSVGIGQISSEVPQNLSASRPQDRQFILSSKKLLLSDSGFYLCAWSVRGRGGSGELFFGEGSRLTVL.

The rearrangement links TRBV6-1 to TRBJ2-3, with a possible D match to TRBD2 (5 bases). Trimming took off 6 bases at V and 8 bases at J, with 9 bases between the two ends. CDR3 length: 11 residues. Germline V gives CDR1 MNHNS, CDR2 SASEGT. The CDR3 here is CASSHAGTQYF. The CDR3 bases are TGTGCCAGCAGCCACGCGGGTACGCAGTATTTT.

The chain's CDR3 is CASSLGPRPQHF. The CDR3 nucleotides are TGTGCCAGCAGCTTAGGGCCTCGGCCCCAGCATTTT. The J gene is TRBJ1-5, the V gene TRBV7-8; D call uncertain. The CDR3 is 12 amino acids. Germline assignment: CDR1 SGHVS and CDR2 FQNEAQ. Trimming cost V 1 base and J 9 bases, with 7 bases left between them. Full variable domain (missing parts from reference TRBV7-8 and TRBJ1-5): GAGVSQSPRYKVAKRGQDVALRCDPISGHVSLFWYQQALGQGPEFLTYFQNEAQLDKSGLPSDRFFAERPEGSVSTLKIQRTQQEDSAVYLCASSLGPRPQHFGDGTRLSIL.

This rearrangement joins TRBV28 to TRBJ1-1; D might be TRBD1 (5 bases). This CDR3 is built from 16 residues. In germline, CDR1 is MDHEN, CDR2 SYDVKM. Trimming stripped 6 bases from V and 3 bases from J, with 20 bases between. The CDR3 loop reads CASSTTGSTAYTEAFF. The CDR3, as DNA: TGTGCCAGCAGCACAACAGGCTCAACGGCGTACACTGAAGCTTTCTTT.

The rearrangement links TRBV5-1 to TRBJ2-7; perhaps TRBD1 as D (5 bases). The CDR3 length is 13 residues. V was pared by 5 bases and J by 3 bases, with 12 bases between. Looked up from germline, CDR1 is SGHRS and CDR2 is YFSETQ. The CDR3 loop is CASSQGVSYEQYF. The DNA of the CDR3 is TGCGCCAGCAGTCAAGGGGTAAGCTACGAGCAGTACTTC.